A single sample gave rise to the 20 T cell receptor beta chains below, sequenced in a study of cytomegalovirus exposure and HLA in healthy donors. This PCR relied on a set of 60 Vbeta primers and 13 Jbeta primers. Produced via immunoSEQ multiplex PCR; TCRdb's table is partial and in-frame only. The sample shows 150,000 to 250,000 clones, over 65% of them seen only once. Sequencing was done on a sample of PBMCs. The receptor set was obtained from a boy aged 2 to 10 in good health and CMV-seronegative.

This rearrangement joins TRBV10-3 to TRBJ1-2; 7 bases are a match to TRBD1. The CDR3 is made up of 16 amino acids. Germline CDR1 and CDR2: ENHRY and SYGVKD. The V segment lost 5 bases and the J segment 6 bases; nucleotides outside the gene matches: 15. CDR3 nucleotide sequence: TGTGCCATCAGTACTTCCGGGACAGTTGGACCCGATGGCTACACCTTC. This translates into CAISTSGTVGPDGYTF.

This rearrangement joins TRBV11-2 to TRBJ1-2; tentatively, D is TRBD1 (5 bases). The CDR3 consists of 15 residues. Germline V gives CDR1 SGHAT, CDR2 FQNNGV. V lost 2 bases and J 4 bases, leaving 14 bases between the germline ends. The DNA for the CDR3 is TGTGCCAGCAGCTTAACGAGTGGGGCGGTCTATGGCTACACCTTC. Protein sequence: CASSLTSGAVYGYTF.

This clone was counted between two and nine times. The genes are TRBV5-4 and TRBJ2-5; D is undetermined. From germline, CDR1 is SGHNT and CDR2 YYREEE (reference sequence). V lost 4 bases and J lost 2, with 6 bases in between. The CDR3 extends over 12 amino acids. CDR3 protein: CASSGQQETQYF. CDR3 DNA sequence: TGTGCCAGCAGCGGGCAGCAAGAGACCCAGTACTTC.

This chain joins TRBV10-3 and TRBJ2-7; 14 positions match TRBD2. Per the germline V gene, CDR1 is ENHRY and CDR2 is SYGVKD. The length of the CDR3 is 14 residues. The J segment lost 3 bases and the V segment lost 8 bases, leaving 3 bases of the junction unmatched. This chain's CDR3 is CAISGTSGGYEQYF. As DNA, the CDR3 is TGTGCCATCTCGGGGACTAGCGGGGGCTACGAGCAGTACTTC.

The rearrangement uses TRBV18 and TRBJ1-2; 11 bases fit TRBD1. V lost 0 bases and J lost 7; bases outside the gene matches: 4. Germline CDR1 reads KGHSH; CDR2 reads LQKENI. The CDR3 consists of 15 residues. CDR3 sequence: CASSPPDRGLGGYTF. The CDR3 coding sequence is TGTGCCAGCTCACCACCGGACAGGGGGCTAGGTGGCTACACCTTC.

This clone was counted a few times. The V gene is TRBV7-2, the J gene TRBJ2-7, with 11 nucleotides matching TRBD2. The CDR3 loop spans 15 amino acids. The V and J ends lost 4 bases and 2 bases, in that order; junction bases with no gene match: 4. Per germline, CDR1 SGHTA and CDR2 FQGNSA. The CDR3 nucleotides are TGTGCCAGCAGCTGGCTAGCGGGGGGCACCTACGAGCAGTACTTC. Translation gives CASSWLAGGTYEQYF.

The CDR3, as DNA: TGTGCCAGTAGTCTAGTACTCAATCAGCCCCAGCATTTT. It translates to CASSLVLNQPQHF. The chain carries TRBV19 and TRBJ1-5; D is undetermined. This CDR3 contains 13 residues. From germline, CDR1 is LNHDA and CDR2 SQIVND (reference sequence). Between the trimmed V and J ends, which lost 5 bases and 3 bases, there was a span of 8 bases.

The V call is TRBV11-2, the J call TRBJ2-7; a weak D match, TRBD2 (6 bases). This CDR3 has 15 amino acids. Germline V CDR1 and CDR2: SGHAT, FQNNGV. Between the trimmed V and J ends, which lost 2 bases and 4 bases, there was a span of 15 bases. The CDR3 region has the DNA TGTGCCAGCAGCTTATCTAGCGCAATGAGTTACGAGCAGTACTTC. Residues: CASSLSSAMSYEQYF.

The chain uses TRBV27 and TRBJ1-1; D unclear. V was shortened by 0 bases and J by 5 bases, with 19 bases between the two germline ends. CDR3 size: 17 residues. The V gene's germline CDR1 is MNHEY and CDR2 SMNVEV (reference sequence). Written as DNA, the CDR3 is TGTGCCAGCAGTTTATCGGGCTGGGTTGGTGGTGCTACTGAAGCTTTCTTT. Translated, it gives CASSLSGWVGGATEAFF.

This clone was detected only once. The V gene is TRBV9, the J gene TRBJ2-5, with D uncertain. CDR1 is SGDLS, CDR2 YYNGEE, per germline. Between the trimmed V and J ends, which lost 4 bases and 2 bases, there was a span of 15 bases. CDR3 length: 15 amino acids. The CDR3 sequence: CASSRSVSYQETQYF. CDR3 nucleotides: TGTGCCAGCAGCCGTAGTGTTTCATATCAAGAGACCCAGTACTTC.

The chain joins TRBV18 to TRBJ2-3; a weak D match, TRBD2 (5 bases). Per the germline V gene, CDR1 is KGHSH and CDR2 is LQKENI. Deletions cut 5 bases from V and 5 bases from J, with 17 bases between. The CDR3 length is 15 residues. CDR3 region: CASSFIAQTGDTQYF. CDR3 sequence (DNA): TGTGCCAGCTCATTCATAGCGCAAACGGGAGATACGCAGTATTTT.

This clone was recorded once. CDR3 DNA sequence: TGCGCCAGCAGCTTAACACCTAGCACAGATACGCAGTATTTT. Its translation: CASSLTPSTDTQYF. The V gene is TRBV5-1, the J gene TRBJ2-3; D is unclear. This CDR3 region has 14 residues. V lost 2 bases and J lost 0, with 7 bases in between. Germline CDR1 reads SGHRS; CDR2 reads YFSETQ.

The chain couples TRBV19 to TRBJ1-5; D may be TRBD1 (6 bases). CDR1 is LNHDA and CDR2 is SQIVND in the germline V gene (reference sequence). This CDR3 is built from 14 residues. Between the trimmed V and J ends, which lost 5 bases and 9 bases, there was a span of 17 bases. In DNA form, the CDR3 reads TGTGCCAGTAGTTTTGAGGCAGGGGATCGGCCCCAGCATTTT. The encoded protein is CASSFEAGDRPQHF.

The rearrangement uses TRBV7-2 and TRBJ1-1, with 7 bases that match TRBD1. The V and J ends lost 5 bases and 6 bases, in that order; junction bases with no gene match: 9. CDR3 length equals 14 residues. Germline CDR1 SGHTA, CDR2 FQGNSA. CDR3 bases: TGTGCCAGCAGCCTTGGGACAGCCCGCGCTGAAGCTTTCTTT. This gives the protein CASSLGTARAEAFF.

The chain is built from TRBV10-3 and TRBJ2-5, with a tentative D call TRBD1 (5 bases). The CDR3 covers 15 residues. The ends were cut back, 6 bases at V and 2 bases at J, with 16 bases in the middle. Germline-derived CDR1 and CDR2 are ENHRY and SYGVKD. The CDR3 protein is CAISASRTTQETQYF. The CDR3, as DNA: TGTGCCATCAGCGCCTCCCGGACAACACAAGAGACCCAGTACTTC.

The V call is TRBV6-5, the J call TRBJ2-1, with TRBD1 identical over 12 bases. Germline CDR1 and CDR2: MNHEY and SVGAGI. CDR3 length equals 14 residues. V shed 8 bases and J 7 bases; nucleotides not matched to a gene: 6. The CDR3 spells CASGDRGRRNEQFF. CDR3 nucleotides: TGTGCCAGCGGGGACAGGGGGCGCAGGAATGAGCAGTTCTTC.

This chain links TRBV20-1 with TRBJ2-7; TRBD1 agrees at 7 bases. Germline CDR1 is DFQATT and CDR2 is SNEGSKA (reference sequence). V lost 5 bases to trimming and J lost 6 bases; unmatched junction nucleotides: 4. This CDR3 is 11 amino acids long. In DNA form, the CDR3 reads TGCAGTGCTTCTGCAGGGGGCGAGCAGTACTTC. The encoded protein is CSASAGGEQYF.

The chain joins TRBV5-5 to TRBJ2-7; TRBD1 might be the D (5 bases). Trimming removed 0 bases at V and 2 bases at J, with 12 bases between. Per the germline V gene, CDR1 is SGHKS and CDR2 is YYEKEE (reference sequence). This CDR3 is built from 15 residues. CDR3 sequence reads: CASSLAPDNTYEQYF. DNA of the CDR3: TGTGCCAGCAGCTTGGCCCCGGACAACACCTACGAGCAGTACTTC.

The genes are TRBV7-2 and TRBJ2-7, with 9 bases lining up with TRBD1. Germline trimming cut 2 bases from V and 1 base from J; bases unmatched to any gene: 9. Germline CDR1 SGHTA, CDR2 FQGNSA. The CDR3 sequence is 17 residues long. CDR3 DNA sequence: TGTGCCAGCAGCTTAAACGCCGGGACAGGGTTATCCTACGAGCAGTACTTC. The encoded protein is CASSLNAGTGLSYEQYF. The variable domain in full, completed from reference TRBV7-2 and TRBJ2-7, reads GAGVSQSPSNKVTEKGKDVELRCDPISGHTALYWYRQSLGQGLEFLIYFQGNSAPDKSGLPSDRFSAERTGGSVSTLTIQRTQQEDSAVYLCASSLNAGTGLSYEQYFGPGTRLTVT.

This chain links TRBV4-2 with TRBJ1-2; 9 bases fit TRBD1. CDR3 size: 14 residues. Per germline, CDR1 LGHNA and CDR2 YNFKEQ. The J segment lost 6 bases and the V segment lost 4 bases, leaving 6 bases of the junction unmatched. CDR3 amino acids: CASSPTGGENGYTF. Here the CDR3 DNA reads TGTGCCAGCAGCCCTACAGGGGGCGAAAATGGCTACACCTTC.